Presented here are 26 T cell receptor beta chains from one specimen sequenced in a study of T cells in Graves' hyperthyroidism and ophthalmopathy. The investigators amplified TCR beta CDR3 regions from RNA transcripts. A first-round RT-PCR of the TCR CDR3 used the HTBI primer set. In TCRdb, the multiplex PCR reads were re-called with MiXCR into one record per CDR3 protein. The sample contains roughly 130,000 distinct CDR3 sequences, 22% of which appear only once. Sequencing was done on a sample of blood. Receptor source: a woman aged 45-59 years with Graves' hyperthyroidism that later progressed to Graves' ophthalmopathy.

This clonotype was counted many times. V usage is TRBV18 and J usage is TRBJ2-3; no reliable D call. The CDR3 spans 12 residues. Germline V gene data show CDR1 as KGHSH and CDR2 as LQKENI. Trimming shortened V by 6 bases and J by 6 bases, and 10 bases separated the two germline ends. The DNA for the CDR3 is TGTGCCAGCTCGCAACTGGAGGATACGCAGTATTTT. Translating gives CASSQLEDTQYF.

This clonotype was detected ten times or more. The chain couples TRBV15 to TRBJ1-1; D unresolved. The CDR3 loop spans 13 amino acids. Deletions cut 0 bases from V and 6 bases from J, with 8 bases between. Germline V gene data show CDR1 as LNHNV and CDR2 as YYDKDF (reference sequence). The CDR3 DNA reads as TGTGCCACCAGCAGAGATACAATCGCTGAAGCTTTCTTT. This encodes CATSRDTIAEAFF.

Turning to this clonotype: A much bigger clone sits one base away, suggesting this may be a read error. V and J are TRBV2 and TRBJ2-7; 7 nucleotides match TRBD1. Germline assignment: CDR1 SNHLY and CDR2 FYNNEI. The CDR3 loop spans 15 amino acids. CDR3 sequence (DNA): TGTGCCAGCAGCGATCTAGGGGGCGGAACCTACGGGCAGTACTTC. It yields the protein CASSDLGGGTYGQYF.

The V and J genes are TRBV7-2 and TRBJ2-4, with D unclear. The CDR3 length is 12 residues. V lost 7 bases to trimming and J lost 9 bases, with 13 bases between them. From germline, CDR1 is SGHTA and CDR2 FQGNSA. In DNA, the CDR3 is TGTGCCAGCACCAGAGACGATGGCATTCAGTACTTC. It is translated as CASTRDDGIQYF. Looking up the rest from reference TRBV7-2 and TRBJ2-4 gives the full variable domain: GAGVSQSPSNKVTEKGKDVELRCDPISGHTALYWYRQSLGQGLEFLIYFQGNSAPDKSGLPSDRFSAERTGGSVSTLTIQRTQQEDSAVYLCASTRDDGIQYFGAGTRLSVL.

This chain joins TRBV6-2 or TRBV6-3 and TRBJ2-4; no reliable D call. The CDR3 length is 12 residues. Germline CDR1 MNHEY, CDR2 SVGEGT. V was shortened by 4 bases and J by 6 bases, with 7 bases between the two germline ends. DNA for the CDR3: TGTGCCAGCAGTTCATCAACAAACATTCAGTACTTC. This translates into CASSSSTNIQYF.

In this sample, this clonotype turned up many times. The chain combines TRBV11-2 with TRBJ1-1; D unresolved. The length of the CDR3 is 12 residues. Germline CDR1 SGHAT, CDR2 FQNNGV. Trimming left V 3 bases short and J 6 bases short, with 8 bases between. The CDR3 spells CASSFRSPEAFF. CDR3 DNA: TGTGCCAGCAGCTTTCGGAGCCCTGAAGCTTTCTTT. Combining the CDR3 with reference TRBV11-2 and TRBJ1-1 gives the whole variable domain EAGVAQSPRYKIIEKRQSVAFWCNPISGHATLYWYQQILGQGPKLLIQFQNNGVVDDSQLPKDRFSAERLKGVDSTLKIQPAKLEDSAVYLCASSFRSPEAFFGQGTRLTVV.

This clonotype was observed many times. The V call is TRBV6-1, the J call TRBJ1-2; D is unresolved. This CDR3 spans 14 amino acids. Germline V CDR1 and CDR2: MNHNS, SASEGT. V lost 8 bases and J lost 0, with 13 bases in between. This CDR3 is CASAKDGTNYGYTF. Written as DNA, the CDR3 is TGTGCCAGCGCCAAAGACGGGACTAACTATGGCTACACCTTC.

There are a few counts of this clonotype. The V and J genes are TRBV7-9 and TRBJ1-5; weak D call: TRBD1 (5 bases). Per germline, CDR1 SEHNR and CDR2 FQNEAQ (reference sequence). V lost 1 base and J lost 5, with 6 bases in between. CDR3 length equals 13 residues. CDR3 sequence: CASSLEGDQPQHF. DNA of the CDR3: TGTGCCAGCAGCTTAGAAGGGGATCAGCCCCAGCATTTT.

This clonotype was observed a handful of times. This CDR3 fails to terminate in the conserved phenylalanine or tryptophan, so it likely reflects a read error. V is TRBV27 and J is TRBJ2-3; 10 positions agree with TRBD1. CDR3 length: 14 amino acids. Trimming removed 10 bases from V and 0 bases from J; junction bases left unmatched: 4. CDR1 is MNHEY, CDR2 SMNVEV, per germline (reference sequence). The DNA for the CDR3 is TGTGCCACGTGGACAGGGGGAAGCACAGATACGCAGTATCTT. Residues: CATWTGGSTDTQYL.

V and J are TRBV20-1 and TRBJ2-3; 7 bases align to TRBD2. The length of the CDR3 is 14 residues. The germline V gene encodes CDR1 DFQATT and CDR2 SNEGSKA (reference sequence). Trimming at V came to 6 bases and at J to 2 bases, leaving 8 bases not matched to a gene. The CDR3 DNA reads TGCAGTGCCCCGATCGGGACTAACACAGATACGCAGTATTTT. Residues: CSAPIGTNTDTQYF.

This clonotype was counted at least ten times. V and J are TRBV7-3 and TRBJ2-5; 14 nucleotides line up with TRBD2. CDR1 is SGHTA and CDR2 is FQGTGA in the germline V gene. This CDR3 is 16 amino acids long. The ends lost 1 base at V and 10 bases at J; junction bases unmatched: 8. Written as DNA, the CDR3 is TGTGCCAGCAGCTTAAAGGGTGGGACTAGCGGGAGTGTCCAGTACTTC. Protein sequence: CASSLKGGTSGSVQYF.

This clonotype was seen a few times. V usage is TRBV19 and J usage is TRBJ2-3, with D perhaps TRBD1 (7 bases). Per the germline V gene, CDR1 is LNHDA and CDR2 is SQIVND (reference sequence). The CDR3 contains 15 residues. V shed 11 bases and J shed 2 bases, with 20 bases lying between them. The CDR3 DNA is TGTGCCTCCAGAGGGGGCAAGCGGGTCACAGATACGCAGTATTTT. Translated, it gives CASRGGKRVTDTQYF.

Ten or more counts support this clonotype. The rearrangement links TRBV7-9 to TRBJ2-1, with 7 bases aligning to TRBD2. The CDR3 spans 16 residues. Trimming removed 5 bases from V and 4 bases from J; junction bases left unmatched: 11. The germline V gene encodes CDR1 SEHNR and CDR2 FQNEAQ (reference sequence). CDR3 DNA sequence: TGTGCCAGCAGCCCCTTAGCGGGCCGACTTTACAATGAGCAGTTCTTC. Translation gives CASSPLAGRLYNEQFF.

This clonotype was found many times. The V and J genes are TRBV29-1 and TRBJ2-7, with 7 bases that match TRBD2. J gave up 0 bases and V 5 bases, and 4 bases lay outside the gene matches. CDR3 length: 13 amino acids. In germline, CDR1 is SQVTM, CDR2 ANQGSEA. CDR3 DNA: TGCAGCGTTTTATGGACTAGCTCCTACGAGCAGTACTTC. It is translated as CSVLWTSSYEQYF.

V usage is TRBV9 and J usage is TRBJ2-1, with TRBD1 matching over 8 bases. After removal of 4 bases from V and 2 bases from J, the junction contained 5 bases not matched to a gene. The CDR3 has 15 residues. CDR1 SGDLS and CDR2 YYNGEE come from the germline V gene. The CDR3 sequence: CASSPDRVPYNEQFF. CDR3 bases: TGTGCCAGCAGCCCGGACAGGGTTCCCTACAATGAGCAGTTCTTC.

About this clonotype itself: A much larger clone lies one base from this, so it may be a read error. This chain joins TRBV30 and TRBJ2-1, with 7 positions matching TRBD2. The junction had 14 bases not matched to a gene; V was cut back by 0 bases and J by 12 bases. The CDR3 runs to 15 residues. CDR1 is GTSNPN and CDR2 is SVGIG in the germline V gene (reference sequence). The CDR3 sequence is CAWSVLAGVMHGQFF. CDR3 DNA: TGTGCCTGGAGTGTACTTGCGGGAGTAATGCATGGGCAGTTCTTC.

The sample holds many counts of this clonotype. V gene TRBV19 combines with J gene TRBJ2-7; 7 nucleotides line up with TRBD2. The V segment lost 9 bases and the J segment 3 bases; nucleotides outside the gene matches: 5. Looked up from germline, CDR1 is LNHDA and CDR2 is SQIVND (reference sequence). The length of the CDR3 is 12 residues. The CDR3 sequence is CASGRGDYEQYF. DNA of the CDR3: TGTGCCAGCGGACGGGGGGACTACGAGCAGTACTTC.

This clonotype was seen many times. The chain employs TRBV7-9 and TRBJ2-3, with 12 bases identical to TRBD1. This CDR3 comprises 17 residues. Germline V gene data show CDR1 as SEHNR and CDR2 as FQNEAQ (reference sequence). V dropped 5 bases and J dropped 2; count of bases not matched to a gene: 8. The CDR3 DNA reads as TGTGCCAGCAGCCCCGAGGGGACAGGGGGCTTCACAGATACGCAGTATTTT. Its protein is CASSPEGTGGFTDTQYF.

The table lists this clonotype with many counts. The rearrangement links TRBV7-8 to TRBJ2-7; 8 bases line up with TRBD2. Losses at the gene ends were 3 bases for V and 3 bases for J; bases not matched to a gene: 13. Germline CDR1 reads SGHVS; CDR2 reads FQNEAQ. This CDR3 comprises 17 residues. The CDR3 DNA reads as TGTGCCAGCAGCTTGATCGGGAGGGGATTCTTAGGCTACGAGCAGTACTTC. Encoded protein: CASSLIGRGFLGYEQYF.

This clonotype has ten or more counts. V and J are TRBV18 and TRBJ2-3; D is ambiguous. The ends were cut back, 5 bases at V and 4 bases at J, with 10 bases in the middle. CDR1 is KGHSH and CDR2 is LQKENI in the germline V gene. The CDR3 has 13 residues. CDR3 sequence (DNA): TGTGCCAGCTCATTACGACAAGCAGATACGCAGTATTTT. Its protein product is CASSLRQADTQYF.

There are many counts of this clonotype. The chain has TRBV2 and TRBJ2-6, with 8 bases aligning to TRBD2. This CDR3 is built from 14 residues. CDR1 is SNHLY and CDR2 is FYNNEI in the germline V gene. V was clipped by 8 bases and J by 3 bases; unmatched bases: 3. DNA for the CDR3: TGTGCCAGCGAAACTAGCGGTGGGGCCAACGTCCTGACTTTC. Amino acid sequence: CASETSGGANVLTF.

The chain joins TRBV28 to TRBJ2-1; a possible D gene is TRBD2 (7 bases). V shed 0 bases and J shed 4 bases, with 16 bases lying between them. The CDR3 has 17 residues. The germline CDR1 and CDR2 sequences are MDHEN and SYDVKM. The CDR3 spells CASSLWTGGGHYNEQFF. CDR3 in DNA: TGTGCCAGCAGTTTATGGACCGGCGGGGGCCATTACAATGAGCAGTTCTTC.

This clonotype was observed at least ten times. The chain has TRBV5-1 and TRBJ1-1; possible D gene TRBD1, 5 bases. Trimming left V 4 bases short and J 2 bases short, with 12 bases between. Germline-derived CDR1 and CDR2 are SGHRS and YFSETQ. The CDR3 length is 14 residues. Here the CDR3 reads CASSGGRLNTEAFF. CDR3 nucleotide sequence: TGCGCCAGCAGCGGGGGACGGCTAAACACTGAAGCTTTCTTT.

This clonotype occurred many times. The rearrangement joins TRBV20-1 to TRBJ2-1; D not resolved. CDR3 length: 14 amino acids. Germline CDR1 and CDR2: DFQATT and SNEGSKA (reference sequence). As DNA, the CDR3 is TGCAATCCAAACATGCCCAGCTCCTACAATGAGCAGTTCTTC. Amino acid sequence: CNPNMPSSYNEQFF.

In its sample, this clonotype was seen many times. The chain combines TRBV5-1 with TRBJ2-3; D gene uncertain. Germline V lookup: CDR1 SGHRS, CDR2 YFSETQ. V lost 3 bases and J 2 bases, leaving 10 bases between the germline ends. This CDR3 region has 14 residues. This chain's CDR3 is CASSYWTITDTQYF. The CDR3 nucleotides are TGCGCCAGCAGCTACTGGACGATCACAGATACGCAGTATTTT.

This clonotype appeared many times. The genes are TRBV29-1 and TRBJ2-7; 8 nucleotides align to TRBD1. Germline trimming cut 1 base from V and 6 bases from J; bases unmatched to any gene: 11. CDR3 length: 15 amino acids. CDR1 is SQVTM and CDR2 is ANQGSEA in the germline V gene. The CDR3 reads CSVEVPTGAGSEQYF. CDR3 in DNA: TGCAGCGTTGAAGTCCCGACAGGGGCCGGGAGCGAGCAGTACTTC.